A single sample gave rise to the 8 T cell receptor beta chains below, sequenced in a study of blood T cell repertoires in COVID-19. The table came from immunoSEQ multiplex PCR; TCRdb's copy has only in-frame clones and leaves some out. Of 90,000 or so clones detected, 89% appear once; the ten largest clones hold around 5.2%. Material for sequencing was peripheral blood. The receptors derive from a man in his 60s with COVID-19, enrolled during active disease.

The chain has TRBV5-1 and TRBJ2-3, with TRBD1 identical over 7 bases. V trimming: 4 bases; J trimming: 4 bases; junction bases outside the gene matches: 9. Germline V lookup: CDR1 SGHRS, CDR2 YFSETQ. This CDR3 is built from 15 residues. CDR3 protein: CASSLTGVTADTQYF. The CDR3 DNA sequence: TGCGCCAGCAGCCTTACAGGGGTCACAGCAGATACGCAGTATTTT.

The chain has TRBV27 and TRBJ2-7, with 10 bases that match TRBD1. The CDR3 runs 16 residues. Trimming removed 6 bases from V and 3 bases from J; junction bases left unmatched: 11. Germline lookup yields CDR1 MNHEY and CDR2 SMNVEV (reference sequence). The CDR3 sequence: CASRLTTGGENYEQYF. DNA of the CDR3: TGTGCCAGCAGGCTCACGACAGGGGGCGAAAACTACGAGCAGTACTTC.

The V gene is TRBV20-1, the J gene TRBJ1-3; unclear D gene. Deletions cut 6 bases from V and 6 bases from J, with 9 bases between. The CDR3 consists of 11 residues. CDR1 is DFQATT and CDR2 is SNEGSKA in the germline V gene (reference sequence). CDR3 in amino acids: CSASGENTIYF. In DNA, the CDR3 is TGCAGTGCGAGCGGCGAAAACACCATATATTTT.

The V and J genes are TRBV27 and TRBJ2-7; D gene uncertain. CDR3 length: 13 amino acids. Trimming cost V 3 bases and J 6 bases, with 12 bases left between them. In germline, CDR1 is MNHEY, CDR2 SMNVEV (reference sequence). The CDR3 region has the DNA TGTGCCAGCAGTTTCAAACCGATCGGCGAGCAGTACTTC. This gives the protein CASSFKPIGEQYF.

The chain links TRBV9 to TRBJ1-6, with TRBD1 as a possible D gene (6 bases). The CDR3 has 14 residues. Trimming left V 0 bases short and J 7 bases short, with 8 bases between. The germline CDR1 and CDR2 sequences are SGDLS and YYNGEE. CDR3 protein: CASSVERGNSPLHF. CDR3 DNA: TGTGCCAGCAGCGTAGAGAGGGGGAATTCACCCCTCCACTTT.

The chain links TRBV5-1 to TRBJ2-7; 10 bases align to TRBD1. Germline lookup yields CDR1 SGHRS and CDR2 YFSETQ. CDR3 length: 12 amino acids. V dropped 5 bases and J dropped 4; count of bases not matched to a gene: 0. The DNA for the CDR3 is TGCGCCAGCAGGGGACAGGGGTACGAGCAGTACTTC. Amino acid sequence: CASRGQGYEQYF.

The chain has TRBV30 and TRBJ2-7, with 9 bases lining up with TRBD1. The V gene's germline CDR1 is GTSNPN and CDR2 SVGIG (reference sequence). The CDR3 sequence is 12 residues long. After removal of 8 bases from V and 5 bases from J, the junction contained 7 bases not matched to a gene. The CDR3 coding sequence is TGTGCCGGGGCACAGGGGGCGGACGAGCAGTACTTC. Translating gives CAGAQGADEQYF.

The rearrangement links TRBV7-6 to TRBJ2-1, with 10 bases lining up with TRBD2. Germline V gene data show CDR1 as SGHVS and CDR2 as FNYEAQ. This CDR3 is built from 15 residues. V was clipped by 3 bases and J by 8 bases; unmatched bases: 7. CDR3 amino acids: CASSFSAGGLDEQFF. In DNA form, the CDR3 reads TGTGCCAGCAGCTTTTCAGCGGGAGGGCTCGATGAGCAGTTCTTC. The entire variable domain, with the rest obtained from reference TRBV7-6 and TRBJ2-1, is as follows: GAGVSQSPRYKVTKRGQDVALRCDPISGHVSLYWYRQALGQGPEFLTYFNYEAQQDKSGLPNDRFSAERPEGSISTLTIQRTEQRDSAMYRCASSFSAGGLDEQFFGPGTRLTVL.